This TCR beta chain derives from a study of Graves' ophthalmopathy and Graves' hyperthyroidism (dated by TCRdb to 2017 to 2018). Context from the whole study: Peripheral blood was collected at initial diagnosis, prior to any treatment. Following sample collection, hyperthyroidism patients were given methimazole at a starting dose of 30 mg daily, and ophthalmopathy patients were given high-dose intravenous methylprednisolone. For independent validation, a separate cohort was made up of around 18 hyperthyroidism patients plus 17 patients who later progressed from hyperthyroidism to ophthalmopathy. In total, some 130 blood samples were TCR-sequenced: some 43 ophthalmopathy, approximately 75 hyperthyroidism and approximately 17 hyperthyroidism-to-ophthalmopathy patients. To explore V-J signatures that distinguish ophthalmopathy from hyperthyroidism, a discovery set of about a hundred patients was enrolled, made up of around 44 with ophthalmopathy and 57 with stable hyperthyroidism. The study used TCR beta repertoire signatures to distinguish Graves' ophthalmopathy from Graves' hyperthyroidism and to predict progression to ophthalmopathy. In roughly 6 hyperthyroidism patients, T-cell repertoires of thyroid tissue and blood were compared.

Study-wide conclusions, independent of this receptor: Among expanded thyroid clonotypes with frequency above 0.001, most also showed up in blood, which suggests that blood repertoires may reflect the thyroid immune response. The 13-signature model separated ophthalmopathy from stable hyperthyroidism with approximately 85% sensitivity and around 84% specificity in cross-validation, and 80%/75% in the test set. In validation, the model predicted ophthalmopathy progression with about 71% sensitivity and approximately 78% specificity; roughly eleven predicted patients were CT-confirmed with GO in a median of 6.5 months. No statistical method was used to set the sample size in advance, and the investigators knew which group each participant was assigned to.

For repertoire sequencing, TCR beta CDR3 regions were amplified from RNA transcripts. A first-round RT-PCR used HTBI primers with the Qiagen OneStep RT-PCR kit, followed by a second-round multiplex PCR, size selection and purification. Libraries were sequenced on an Illumina HiSeq2000 using paired-end 100 bp reads. The authors processed their data as follows. SOAPnuke was used to process the reads, removing any read that contained adapters or uncalled bases, had a mean Phred below 15, or lacked an exact match to the constant primer or identifier. COPE v1.2.5 was used to merge high-quality paired reads. Clonotypes were defined as unique nucleotide sequences and were aligned to IMGT TRB V, D and J references using MiTCR v1.1. Analysis was restricted to V-J combinations with a frequency above 0.0001, which covered roughly 99% of repertoires. For each V-J combination, a TCR clonal expansion and chaos score was defined as F50 clonal expansion divided by the chaos observed in the TCRdist matrix. Welch's t-statistics and random forest were used to narrow the features down to about a dozen V-J combinations, which were then fed into a naive Bayes classifier. Thyroid-blood repertoire similarity was quantified with the Morisita-Horn index. In-frame beta chains were kept once TCRdb had trimmed the public reads at Q25 with fastp and called clones with MiXCR. Entries that share a CDR3 protein sequence are merged under the most common genes and DNA. None of the V and J calls come from the authors' own analysis; TCRdb made them. The sample yields 740,000 or so distinct CDR3 sequences; 40% were counted once. The ten largest make up 44% of the sample.

The ophthalmopathy patients had moderately to severely active disease, with a Clinical Activity Score of 3 or higher, a NOSPECS grade of 4 or higher, and a disease duration of less than 3 months. Anyone with other autoimmune diseases, uncontrolled infections, pregnancy or lactation was excluded from the study. Clinical symptoms, serum thyroxine, TRAb, thyroid ultrasound and orbital computed tomography were used for diagnosis. Using Ficoll-Paque density gradient centrifugation, PBMCs were isolated from 10 ml of fresh peripheral blood. Total RNA was extracted with Trizol reagent and quality-checked on an Agilent 2100 Bioanalyzer. From the germline V gene (reference sequence), CDR1 is SEHNR and CDR2 is FQNEAQ. The CDR3 runs 15 amino acids, cysteine and phenylalanine included. Only CDR3 DNA is held: 45 bases, read in frame from base 1. Worth noting for this clonotype: The antigen it recognizes is unknown. The junction does not match germline at one end; this may be a read error.

The sample comprised peripheral blood. This TCR was sampled from an adult man with Graves' ophthalmopathy. The chain is assembled from TRBV7-9 and TRBJ1-2; a tentative D call is TRBD1 (5 bases match). The DNA sequence is given as TGTGCCAGCAGCAGGACGGGACGGTCTAACTGTGGCTACACCTTC. This sequence encodes CASSRTGRSNCGYTF. The CDR3 plus the reference TRBV7-9 and TRBJ1-2 genes for the other parts give the full variable domain: DTGVSQNPRHKITKRGQNVTFRCDPISEHNRLYWYRQTLGQGPEFLTYFQNEAQLEKSRLLSDRFSAERPKGSFSTLEIQRTEQGDSAMYLCASSRTGRSNCGYTFGSGTRLTVV.